These 22 T cell receptor beta chains came from one sample sequenced in a study of cytomegalovirus exposure and HLA in healthy donors. PCR primers comprised 60 Vbeta and 13 Jbeta primers. Here immunoSEQ multiplex PCR was the method, and the copy in TCRdb shows in-frame clones only, minus some. The sample has approximately 130,000 clones. Input material: PBMCs. The receptor set was obtained from a woman between 55 and 75 years old in good health and CMV-seronegative.

The chain joins TRBV7-6 to TRBJ2-7; TRBD2 agrees at 8 bases. The germline CDR1 and CDR2 sequences are SGHVS and FNYEAQ. J was trimmed by 3 bases and V by 1 base; bases with no gene match: 5. The CDR3 runs to 15 residues. In DNA form, the CDR3 reads TGTGCCAGCAGCTTAGACGGGAGGGCTATCTACGAGCAGTACTTC. Translated: CASSLDGRAIYEQYF.

Worth noting for this clone: At the DNA level, this CDR3 is encoded by other sequences in the same sample as well. This sequence joins TRBV7-9 and TRBJ2-7, with D possibly being TRBD1 (6 bases). CDR1 is SEHNR and CDR2 is FQNEAQ in the germline V gene (reference sequence). The V end was cut by 1 base, the J end by 5 bases, with 21 bases between. The CDR3 extends over 17 amino acids. CDR3 amino acids: CASSLGVDSISGNEQYF. The DNA for the CDR3 is TGTGCCAGCAGCTTAGGCGTGGACAGCATCTCGGGCAACGAGCAGTACTTC.

The rearrangement uses TRBV18 and TRBJ1-4, with TRBD1 identical over 7 bases. From germline, CDR1 is KGHSH and CDR2 LQKENI. V lost 6 bases to trimming and J lost 13 bases; unmatched junction nucleotides: 8. This CDR3 contains 12 residues. The CDR3 loop is CASSPRQGGLFF. CDR3 nucleotides: TGTGCCAGCTCGCCTCGACAGGGCGGACTGTTTTTT.

This chain uses TRBV28 with TRBJ2-5; possible D gene TRBD1, 6 bases. The CDR3 is 15 residues long. Germline CDR1 reads MDHEN; CDR2 reads SYDVKM. V lost 6 bases, J lost 5 bases, and 19 bases lay in between. CDR3 nucleotides: TGTGCCAGCAGCAATCTGGGCAGGGGTCAGGAGACCCAGTACTTC. Translated: CASSNLGRGQETQYF.

The V call is TRBV9, the J call TRBJ1-3; D not certain. Germline V gene lookup returns CDR1 SGDLS and CDR2 YYNGEE. The CDR3 sequence is 15 residues long. V lost 0 bases and J lost 1, with 8 bases in between. CDR3 in amino acids: CASSVVEGSGNTIYF. As DNA, the CDR3 is TGTGCCAGCAGCGTAGTCGAGGGTTCTGGAAACACCATATATTTT.

J is TRBJ2-7 and V is TRBV29-1, with TRBD1 matching 7 bases. CDR3 length: 14 amino acids. Germline values: CDR1 SQVTM, CDR2 ANQGSEA. V was pared by 2 bases and J by 2 bases, with 6 bases of the junction left unmatched. This chain's CDR3 is CSVETGDPTYEQYF. CDR3 bases: TGCAGCGTTGAAACAGGGGACCCTACCTACGAGCAGTACTTC.

J is TRBJ2-7 and V is TRBV6-5, with TRBD1 matching 7 bases. Germline V gene sequence: CDR1 MNHEY, CDR2 SVGAGI. This CDR3 is built from 14 residues. V gave up 0 bases and J gave up 2 bases; unmatched junction bases: 1. The CDR3 DNA is TGTGCCAGCAGTTACTCTCAGGGGGCCTACGAGCAGTACTTC. Amino acids: CASSYSQGAYEQYF.

This chain uses TRBV18 with TRBJ2-2, with a tentative D call TRBD2 (6 bases). Germline V gene sequence: CDR1 KGHSH, CDR2 LQKENI. The length of the CDR3 is 16 residues. V lost 3 bases to trimming and J lost 6 bases, with 17 bases between them. In DNA, the CDR3 is TGTGCCAGCTCACCCAACTCGGGAGCCTCCGCCGGGGAGCTGTTTTTT. It codes for CASSPNSGASAGELFF.

As for this clone: One end of the junction is discordant with germline, which a read error may explain. The chain uses TRBV10-3 and TRBJ2-2; 7 bases align to TRBD2. The CDR3 is 16 amino acids. The V gene's germline CDR1 is ENHRY and CDR2 SYGVKD. CDR3 protein: CAVSESWGRDTGELFF. In nucleotides, the CDR3 is TGTGCCGTCAGTGAGTCGTGGGGGAGGGACACCGGGGAGCTGTTTTTT.

The chain uses TRBV7-8 and TRBJ2-3, with a weak D call TRBD1 (6 bases). Germline assignment: CDR1 SGHVS and CDR2 FQNEAQ. The CDR3 contains 15 residues. V lost 2 bases to trimming and J lost 6 bases, with 15 bases between them. The CDR3 is CASSLMGAGLDTQYF. The DNA for the CDR3 is TGTGCCAGCAGCTTAATGGGGGCGGGTCTTGATACGCAGTATTTT.

The chain links TRBV6-5 to TRBJ2-7; D is possibly TRBD2 (6 bases). The CDR3 runs 15 residues. V was clipped by 0 bases and J by 6 bases, with 15 bases between them. The germline CDR1 and CDR2 sequences are MNHEY and SVGAGI. CDR3 loop: CASSYSADLGGEQYF. In DNA, the CDR3 is TGTGCCAGCAGTTACTCGGCAGATTTGGGGGGCGAGCAGTACTTC.

The CDR3, as DNA: TGTGCCAGCAGCCACGGACAGTCCTCCTACAATGAGCAGTTCTTC. It specifies CASSHGQSSYNEQFF. The rearrangement uses TRBV7-3 and TRBJ2-1, with D perhaps TRBD1 (6 bases). The V and J ends lost 5 bases and 0 bases respectively, with 11 bases between them. Germline V gives CDR1 SGHTA, CDR2 FQGTGA. The CDR3 covers 15 residues.

J is TRBJ1-5 and V is TRBV19; 7 bases map to TRBD1. Unmatched junction bases numbered 5, after V lost 3 bases and J lost 3 bases. Per the germline V gene, CDR1 is LNHDA and CDR2 is SQIVND (reference sequence). This CDR3 is 15 amino acids long. The CDR3 protein is CASSIKGANNQPQHF. The CDR3 DNA sequence: TGTGCCAGTAGTATTAAGGGGGCGAACAATCAGCCCCAGCATTTT. The whole variable domain, remainder taken from reference TRBV19 and TRBJ1-5, is DGGITQSPKYLFRKEGQNVTLSCEQNLNHDAMYWYRQDPGQGLRLIYYSQIVNDFQKGDIAEGYSVSREKKESFPLTVTSAQKNPTAFYLCASSIKGANNQPQHFGDGTRLSIL.

The chain combines TRBV2 with TRBJ2-6; 7 positions match TRBD1. The junction had 11 bases not matched to a gene; V was cut back by 7 bases and J by 2 bases. Looked up from germline, CDR1 is SNHLY and CDR2 is FYNNEI. The CDR3 extends over 17 amino acids. The CDR3 coding sequence is TGTGCCAGCATTTCGACAGGGTTGAGCGCTGGGGCCAACGTCCTGACTTTC. Encoded protein: CASISTGLSAGANVLTF.

This sequence joins TRBV2 and TRBJ2-5; perhaps TRBD1 as D (5 bases). CDR3 length equals 15 residues. Trimming stripped 0 bases from V and 6 bases from J, with 14 bases between. Per germline, CDR1 SNHLY and CDR2 FYNNEI. The CDR3 DNA follows: TGTGCCAGCAGTGAAGCCCCGGGCAGGGCAAAGACCCAGTACTTC. It specifies CASSEAPGRAKTQYF.

V usage is TRBV15 and J usage is TRBJ2-5; 7 bases match TRBD2. The CDR3 loop spans 15 amino acids. In germline, CDR1 is LNHNV, CDR2 YYDKDF (reference sequence). J was trimmed by 2 bases and V by 6 bases; bases with no gene match: 9. CDR3 DNA sequence: TGTGCCACCAGGGGGAGGGCAGAACCTCAAGAGACCCAGTACTTC. Its translation is CATRGRAEPQETQYF.

J is TRBJ2-7 and V is TRBV19; a possible D gene is TRBD2 (7 bases). Germline V CDR1 and CDR2: LNHDA, SQIVND (reference sequence). The ends were cut back, 5 bases at V and 0 bases at J, with 14 bases in the middle. The CDR3 loop spans 15 amino acids. CDR3 sequence: CASSWSGGRSYEQYF. Written as DNA, the CDR3 is TGTGCCAGTAGTTGGTCGGGGGGCCGCTCCTACGAGCAGTACTTC.

This chain joins TRBV4-2 and TRBJ2-7, with D tentatively TRBD2 (6 bases). This CDR3 is 17 amino acids long. V was shortened by 0 bases and J by 5 bases, with 20 bases between the two germline ends. Germline V gene lookup returns CDR1 LGHNA and CDR2 YNFKEQ. The CDR3 bases are TGTGCCAGCAGCCAAGAGAATGGAGGGGCGGTTTTCAACGAGCAGTACTTC. Translating gives CASSQENGGAVFNEQYF.

The chain joins TRBV19 to TRBJ2-3; D is unclear. Between the trimmed V and J ends, which lost 5 bases and 1 base, there was a span of 19 bases. The CDR3 is 17 residues long. Per the germline V gene, CDR1 is LNHDA and CDR2 is SQIVND (reference sequence). The CDR3 is CASSLLYEVRGTDTQYF. The CDR3 DNA sequence: TGTGCCAGTAGTCTCCTATACGAAGTTCGCGGCACAGATACGCAGTATTTT.

The CDR3 DNA is TGTGCCAGCAGCCAAGAACACAGGAGCTCCTACGAGCAGTACTTC. Protein: CASSQEHRSSYEQYF. The chain combines TRBV14 with TRBJ2-7; D is perhaps TRBD1 (5 bases). V was clipped by 0 bases and J by 0 bases, with 9 bases between them. Germline CDR1 and CDR2: SGHDN and FVKESK. This CDR3 is built from 15 residues.

The rearrangement links TRBV18 to TRBJ1-1, with 7 bases fitting TRBD1. J gave up 1 base and V 3 bases, and 2 bases lay outside the gene matches. This CDR3 is built from 14 residues. Looked up from germline, CDR1 is KGHSH and CDR2 is LQKENI. CDR3 DNA sequence: TGTGCCAGCTCACCCCGGACAGGGAACACTGAAGCTTTCTTT. This gives the protein CASSPRTGNTEAFF.

The gene calls are TRBV5-8 and TRBJ2-7; D is unresolved. Trimming removed 1 base from V and 4 bases from J, with 9 bases in between. Germline loops: CDR1 SGHTS, CDR2 YDEGEE. The CDR3 extends over 13 amino acids. Here the CDR3 reads CASSLNGWYEQYF. The CDR3 DNA is TGTGCCAGCAGCTTGAACGGGTGGTACGAGCAGTACTTC.